This TCR beta chain was documented in a study of shared clonotypes between healthy human individuals. Libraries were prepared by immunoSEQ multiplex PCR; TCRdb keeps only in-frame clonotypes and omits some of them. The data hold 1.4 million or so clones, with approximately 98.5% observed a single time. The V end lost 0 bases, the J end lost 2 bases, and 18 bases lay between the germline ends. The CDR3 runs to 17 residues. The germline V gene encodes CDR1 GTSNPN and CDR2 SVGIG (reference sequence). Source material: naive CD4+ T cells sorted from blood. Subset defined: CD45RA+ positively selected. The chain has TRBV30 and TRBJ2-3; perhaps TRBD2 as D (6 bases). The source of this sequence is a man aged 25 to 45 in good health. The CDR3 sequence: CAWSVGVRLAITDTQYF. CDR3 nucleotide sequence: TGTGCCTGGAGTGTTGGAGTCCGGCTAGCGATCACAGATACGCAGTATTTT.